This TCR beta chain stems from a study of shared clonotypes between healthy human individuals (dated by TCRdb to between 2020 and 2021). With regard to the full study: Two women and three men aged 18 to 49 years were included in the cohort. Blood TCR repertoires of about 5 healthy adults were deeply sequenced to estimate repertoire size and the extent of clonotype sharing between individuals. To increase sequencing depth and limit assay-specific biases, different laboratories used diverse techniques to prepare libraries and sequence TCR repertoires. Leukapheresis yielded between about 0.85 and 10 billion PBMCs per donor. The study at large found these results: Pairwise subsampling indicated that sequencing depth was expected to affect the degree of clonotype sharing among donors. Because the study included only a small number of donors, the genetic and exposure-history diversity represented was limited. Only blood was sampled, and tissue TCR repertoires likely differ from those in blood.

Healthy HIV-negative adults with no recently reported acute infections or vaccinations were included as donors. All donors were Caucasian adults living in Nashville, Tennessee, USA. For unsorted samples, some 90 million PBMCs were counted and genomic DNA was extracted with the QIAamp DNA Blood Mini kit. Blood was collected by leukapheresis, and PBMCs were isolated by Ficoll-Histopaque density gradient centrifugation and then cryopreserved in liquid nitrogen vapor phase. Of note for this clone: It lacks a known antigen. Base qualities are not provided; no much larger clone lies one nucleotide away.

TCR CDR3 regions were amplified from genomic DNA by multiplex PCR using the deep immunoSEQ assay. Extracted genomic DNA from each cell subset was spread evenly across all wells of several immunoSEQ 96-well plates, with each plate serving as a replicate. For unsorted PBMC, 300 ng genomic DNA, equal to 32,000 or so T cell genomes, was loaded into each replicate PCR. Unsorted PBMC genomic DNA was sequenced across ten immunoSEQ deep assay plates. Purified libraries were quantified with a Qubit 3.0 fluorometer, sized on a Bioanalyzer 2100, and re-quantified with the KAPA Library Quantification kit. Every immunoSEQ 96-well plate was sequenced on a separate single-read 150-cycle Illumina NextSeq 550 flow cell. The original pipeline was this. Because the immunoSEQ output held only junctional sequences and lacked quality scores, the filtering could not match the filtering applied to full-length reads. Sequences were annotated with PyIR, a Python wrapper for IgBLAST v1.9, using IMGT germline references to assign V/J genes and CDR3. Reads with weak V/J assignments (E-value above 1e-6), missing CDR3, stop codons, out-of-frame junctions, or ambiguous translated residues were removed. V3J clonotypes were defined as sequences sharing the same inferred V gene, J gene, and CDR3 amino acid sequence. To compute the percentage overlap between repertoires, the number of shared unique clonotypes was divided by the size of the smaller repertoire. RTK rarefaction, the Chao1 estimator, and Recon v2.1 estimates of unobserved clonotypes were used to assess repertoire richness. TCRdb holds this immuneACCESS table with in-frame rearrangements only. Some clones are missing; in checked studies, unresolved V genes explain under half, and the rest has no known cause. V, J and clone size reflect that table, while D and trimming were determined from the DNA. For this sample the table gives about 490,000 clones, of which 79% were detected only once. The leading ten clones occupy 10% to 15% of the sample.

The junction shows trimming of 5 bases on V and 0 bases on J, plus 5 bases between the germline ends. The CDR3, from cysteine to phenylalanine, totals 13 residues. Kept here is only the CDR3 DNA, which spans 39 bases and is read in frame from base 1. CDR1 MNHNS and CDR2 SASEGT are derived from the germline V gene. This sequence was found in a woman aged 40 to 50 in good health. Some clones in this sample may be carry-over from other donors' samples. This chain is built from TRBV6-1 and TRBJ2-1, with the D gene not confidently named. What was sequenced was PBMCs. Here is the DNA: TGTGCCAGCAGTCCCGACTCCTACAATGAGCAGTTCTTC. This sequence encodes CASSPDSYNEQFF.